The clone carrying this T cell receptor (beta chain) was seen only a few times. The antigen is undetermined. This sample is drawn from a study of cytomegalovirus exposure and HLA in healthy donors. Study results and limitations: Later analysis identified around 15,000 TCR beta sequences associated with HLA alleles, using a false discovery rate threshold of 0.05.

The study ran its PCR with 60 Vbeta and 13 Jbeta primers. Here immunoSEQ multiplex PCR was the method, and the copy in TCRdb shows in-frame clones only, minus some. The sample records about 140,000 clones, about 79% being singletons. The trim removed 5 bases at V and 0 bases at J, leaving 15 bases unmatched. The germline gives CDR1 GTSNPN, CDR2 SVGIG (reference sequence). This CDR3 spans 18 amino acids. Sequenced material: PBMCs. The chain has TRBV30 and TRBJ1-2, with TRBD1 matching 10 bases. The sequence was collected from a male donor in good health and CMV-seronegative. The CDR3 is CAWDTPWDRGNSNYGYTF. The CDR3, as DNA: TGTGCCTGGGACACGCCTTGGGACAGGGGTAACTCTAACTATGGCTACACCTTC.